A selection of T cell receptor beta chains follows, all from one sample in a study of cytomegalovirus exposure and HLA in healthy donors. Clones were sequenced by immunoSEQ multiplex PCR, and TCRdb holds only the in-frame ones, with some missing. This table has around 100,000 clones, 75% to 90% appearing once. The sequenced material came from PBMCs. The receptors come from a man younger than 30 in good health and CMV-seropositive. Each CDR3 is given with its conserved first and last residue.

CANPGLQNNEQFF	13	TRBV5-1	TRBJ2-1
CASSLSIPAGGFNNEQFF	18	TRBV13	TRBJ2-1
CASSYIIRPGETQYF	15	TRBV4-1	TRBJ2-5
CASSEYWEKETQYF	14	TRBV25-1	TRBJ2-5
CASSLGPYGYTF	12	TRBV5-1	TRBJ1-2
CASWTSGDQETQYF	14	TRBV6-1	TRBJ2-5
CASSGLAGGHPIYNEQFF	18	TRBV28	TRBJ2-1
CASSSGRTGELFF	13	TRBV5-1	TRBJ2-2
CASMGQGQGKNQYF	14	TRBV2	TRBJ2-5
CASRDSYGYTF	11	TRBV6-5	TRBJ1-2
CASSLGQINEKLFF	14	TRBV5-1	TRBJ1-4
CASSTPPGTGLSNEQFF	17	TRBV19	TRBJ2-1
CASSELAGDPGRQFF	15	TRBV2	TRBJ2-1
CASSLTAGGRVDTQYF	16	TRBV13	TRBJ2-3
CASSLSVTRESVEQFF	16	TRBV11-1	TRBJ2-1
CASSYDKNYGYTF	13	TRBV7-3	TRBJ1-2
CASSQDITPEKLFF	14	TRBV4-1	TRBJ1-4
CASSAGLAGAETQYF	15	TRBV9	TRBJ2-5
CASKLGAHTGELFF	14	TRBV6-5	TRBJ2-2
CASSPGTGVTYEQYF	15	TRBV28	TRBJ2-7
CASSASSLADTQYF	14	TRBV2	TRBJ2-3
CASSLLGHGYTF	12	TRBV28	TRBJ1-2
CASSTGTTDTGELFF	15	TRBV7-7	TRBJ2-2
CASNSPGLNYGYTF	14	TRBV5-4	TRBJ1-2
CASGRSNTGELFF	13	TRBV6-5	TRBJ2-2
CASSVTSYGYTF	12	TRBV9	TRBJ1-2
CASSPPRVVGSRNTEAFF	18	TRBV11-2	TRBJ1-1
CASSLGQSLNTEAFF	15	TRBV6-5	TRBJ1-1
CASSNPRALAGSFSYNEQFF	20	TRBV9	TRBJ2-1